This T cell receptor beta chain stems from a study of CD8 T cells in Susac syndrome. In blood CD8+ and CD4+ T cells, TCR beta underwent sequencing. Healthy donors matched for age and sex were used as controls. Negative isolation was used for CD8+ and CD4+ T cells, and FACS enrichment was applied to TEMRA cells. Germline CDR1 is KGHDR and CDR2 is SFDVKD. The germline V and J ends were trimmed by 8 bases and 3 bases, with 18 bases remaining between them. This CDR3 is built from 15 residues. cDNA came from around 0.5 to 1 ug RNA primed by random hexamers. The TCR beta CDR3 was amplified by immunoSEQ multiplex PCR across 54 Vbeta, 13 Jbeta. TCRdb itself ran the immunoSEQ multiplex PCR reads through MiXCR, one entry per CDR3 protein. The table shows 110,000 or so distinct CDR3 sequences, with 92% occurring only once.

Specimen: CD4+ T cells from PBMCs. The receptor's source is a human donor in good health. The V call is TRBV24-1, the J call TRBJ2-5; D not certain. CDR3 sequence reads: CATKRWPDGEETQYF. CDR3 nucleotides: TGTGCCACCAAACGATGGCCCGATGGGGAAGAGACCCAGTACTTC.